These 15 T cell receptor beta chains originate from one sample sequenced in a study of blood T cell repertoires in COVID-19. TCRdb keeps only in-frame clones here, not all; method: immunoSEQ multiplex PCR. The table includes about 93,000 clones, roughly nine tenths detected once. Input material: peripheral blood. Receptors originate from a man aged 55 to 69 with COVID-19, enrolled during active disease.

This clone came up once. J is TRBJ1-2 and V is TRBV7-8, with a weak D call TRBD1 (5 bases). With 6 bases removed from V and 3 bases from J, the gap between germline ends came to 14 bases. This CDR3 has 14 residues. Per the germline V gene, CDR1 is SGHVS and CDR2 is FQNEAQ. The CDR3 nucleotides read TGTGCCAGCAGTTTCCAAGGGGCCGACTATGGCTACACCTTC. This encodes CASSFQGADYGYTF.

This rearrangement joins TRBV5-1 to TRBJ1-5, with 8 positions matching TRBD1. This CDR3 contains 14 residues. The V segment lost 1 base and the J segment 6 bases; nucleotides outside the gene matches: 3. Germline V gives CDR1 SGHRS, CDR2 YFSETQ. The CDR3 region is CASSLTGGVQPQHF. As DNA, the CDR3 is TGCGCCAGCAGCTTGACAGGGGGAGTTCAGCCCCAGCATTTT.

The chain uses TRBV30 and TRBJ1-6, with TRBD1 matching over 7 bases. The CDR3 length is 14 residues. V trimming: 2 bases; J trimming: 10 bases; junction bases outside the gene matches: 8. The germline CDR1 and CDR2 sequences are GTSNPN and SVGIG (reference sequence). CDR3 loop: CAWSYPTGRSPLHF. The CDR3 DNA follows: TGTGCCTGGAGTTATCCGACAGGGAGGTCACCCCTCCACTTT.

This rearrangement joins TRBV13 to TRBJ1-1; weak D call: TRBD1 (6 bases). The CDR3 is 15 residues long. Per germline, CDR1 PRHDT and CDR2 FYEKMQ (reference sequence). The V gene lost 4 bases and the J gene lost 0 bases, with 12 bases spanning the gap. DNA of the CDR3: TGTGCCAGCAGCTCCCGGACAGTCATGAACACTGAAGCTTTCTTT. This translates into CASSSRTVMNTEAFF.

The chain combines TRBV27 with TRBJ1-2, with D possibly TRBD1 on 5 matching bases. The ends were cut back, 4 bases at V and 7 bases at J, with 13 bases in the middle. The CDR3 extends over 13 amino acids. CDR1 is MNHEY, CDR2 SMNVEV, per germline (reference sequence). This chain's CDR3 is CASSSTALFGYTF. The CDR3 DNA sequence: TGTGCCAGCAGTTCGACAGCCCTTTTTGGCTACACCTTC.

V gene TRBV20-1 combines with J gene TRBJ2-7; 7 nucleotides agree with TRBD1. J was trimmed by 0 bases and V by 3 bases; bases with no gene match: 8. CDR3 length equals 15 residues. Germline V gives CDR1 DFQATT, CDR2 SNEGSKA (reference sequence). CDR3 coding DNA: TGCAGTGCTAGTGAACCGGGACAGATCTCCTACGAGCAGTACTTC. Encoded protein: CSASEPGQISYEQYF.

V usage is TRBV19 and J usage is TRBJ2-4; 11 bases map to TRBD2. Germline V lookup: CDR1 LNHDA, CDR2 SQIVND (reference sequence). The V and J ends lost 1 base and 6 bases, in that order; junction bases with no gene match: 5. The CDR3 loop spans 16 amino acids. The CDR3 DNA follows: TGTGCCAGTAGTATAGTGGGACTAGCGGAGCTAAACATTCAGTACTTC. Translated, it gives CASSIVGLAELNIQYF.

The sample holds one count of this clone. The CDR3 sequence is CASSLTSSGAPSSYNEQFF. The CDR3 DNA follows: TGTGCCAGCAGCTTAACGTCTAGCGGGGCACCCAGCTCCTACAATGAGCAGTTCTTC. This chain connects TRBV7-3 to TRBJ2-1, with 9 bases identical to TRBD2. The CDR3 has 19 residues. V shed 0 bases and J 0 bases; nucleotides not matched to a gene: 9. CDR1 and CDR2 (germline): SGHTA, FQGTGA.

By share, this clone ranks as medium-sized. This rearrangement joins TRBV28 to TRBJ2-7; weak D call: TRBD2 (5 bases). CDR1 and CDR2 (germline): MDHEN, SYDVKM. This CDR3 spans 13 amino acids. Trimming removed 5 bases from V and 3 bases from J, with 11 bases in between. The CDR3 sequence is CASSERVGYEQYF. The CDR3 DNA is TGTGCCAGCAGTGAGAGGGTGGGCTACGAGCAGTACTTC.

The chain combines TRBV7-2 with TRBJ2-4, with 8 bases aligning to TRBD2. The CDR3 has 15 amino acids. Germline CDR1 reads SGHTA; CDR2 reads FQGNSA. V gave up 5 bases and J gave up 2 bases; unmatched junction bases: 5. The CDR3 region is CASSPGGATKNIQYF. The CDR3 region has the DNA TGTGCCAGCAGCCCGGGGGGGGCGACCAAAAACATTCAGTACTTC.

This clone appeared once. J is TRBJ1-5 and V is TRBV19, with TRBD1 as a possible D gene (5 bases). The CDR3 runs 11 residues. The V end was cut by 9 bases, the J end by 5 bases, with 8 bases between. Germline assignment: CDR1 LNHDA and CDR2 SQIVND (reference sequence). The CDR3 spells CARTRDQPQHF. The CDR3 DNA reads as TGTGCCAGAACCAGGGATCAGCCCCAGCATTTT.

The CDR3 DNA reads as TGTGCCAGCAGTGATCCGGACAGGATGAACACTGAAGCTTTCTTT. Encoded protein: CASSDPDRMNTEAFF. The rearrangement links TRBV6-2 or TRBV6-3 to TRBJ1-1, with 7 nucleotides matching TRBD1. The CDR3 covers 15 residues. Trimming cost V 5 bases and J 0 bases; bases outside gene matches: 6. In germline, CDR1 is MNHEY, CDR2 SVGEGT.

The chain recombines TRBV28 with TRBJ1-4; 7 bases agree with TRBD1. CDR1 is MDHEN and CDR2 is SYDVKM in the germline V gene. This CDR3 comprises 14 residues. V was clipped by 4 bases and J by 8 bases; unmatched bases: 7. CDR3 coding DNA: TGTGCCAGCAGTTCGACAGGGTTGAAAGAAAAACTGTTTTTT. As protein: CASSSTGLKEKLFF.

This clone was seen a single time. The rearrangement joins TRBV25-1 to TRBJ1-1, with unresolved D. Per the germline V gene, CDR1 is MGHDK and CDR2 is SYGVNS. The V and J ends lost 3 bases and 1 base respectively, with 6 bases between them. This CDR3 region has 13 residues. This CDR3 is CASSEGENTEAFF. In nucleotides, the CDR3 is TGTGCCAGCAGTGAGGGCGAGAACACTGAAGCTTTCTTT.

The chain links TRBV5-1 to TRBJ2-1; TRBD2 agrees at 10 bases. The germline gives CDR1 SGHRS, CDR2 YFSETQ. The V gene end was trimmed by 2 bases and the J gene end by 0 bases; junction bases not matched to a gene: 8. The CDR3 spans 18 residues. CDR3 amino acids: CASSFEPPSGSSYNEQFF. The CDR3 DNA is TGCGCCAGCAGCTTTGAGCCTCCTAGCGGGAGCTCCTACAATGAGCAGTTCTTC.